This TCR beta chain originates from a study of OX40 agonist ivuxolimab in advanced cancers. Using immunoSEQ multiplex PCR, the repertoire was profiled, and TCRdb retains in-frame clones only, with some absent. The repertoire holds about 79,000 clones, with just over 85% as singletons. The input for sequencing was CD4+ or CD8+ T cells sorted from blood, taken in a trial of the OX40 agonist ivuxolimab. The clonotype was recovered from an adult with an advanced solid tumor such as melanoma, head and neck, liver or kidney cancer.

The CDR3 is CASSWVGTGTGELFF. CDR3 nucleotide sequence: TGTGCCAGCAGCTGGGTCGGAACGGGGACCGGGGAGCTGTTTTTT. The chain recombines TRBV5-4 with TRBJ2-2, with a possible D match to TRBD2 (5 bases). There are 15 residues in the CDR3. The V end was cut by 3 bases, the J end by 5 bases, with 14 bases between. In germline, CDR1 is SGHNT, CDR2 YYREEE (reference sequence).